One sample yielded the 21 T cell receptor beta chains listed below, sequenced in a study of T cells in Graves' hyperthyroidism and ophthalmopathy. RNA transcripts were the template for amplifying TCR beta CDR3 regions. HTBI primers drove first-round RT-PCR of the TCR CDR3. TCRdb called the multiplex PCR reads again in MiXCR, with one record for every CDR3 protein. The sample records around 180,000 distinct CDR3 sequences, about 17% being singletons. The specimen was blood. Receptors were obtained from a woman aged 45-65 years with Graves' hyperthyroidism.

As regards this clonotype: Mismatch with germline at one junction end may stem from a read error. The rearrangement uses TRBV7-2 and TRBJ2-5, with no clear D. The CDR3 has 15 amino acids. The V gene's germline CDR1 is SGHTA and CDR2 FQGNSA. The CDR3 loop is CASSLNLVVKEAQYF. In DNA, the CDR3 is TGTGCCAGCAGCTTAAACCTTGTGGTGAAAGAGGCCCAGTACTTC. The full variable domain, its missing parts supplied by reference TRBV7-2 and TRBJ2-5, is GAGVSQSPSNKVTEKGKDVELRCDPISGHTALYWYRQSLGQGLEFLIYFQGNSAPDKSGLPSDRFSAERTGGSVSTLTIQRTQQEDSAVYLCASSLNLVVKEAQYFGPGTRLLVL.

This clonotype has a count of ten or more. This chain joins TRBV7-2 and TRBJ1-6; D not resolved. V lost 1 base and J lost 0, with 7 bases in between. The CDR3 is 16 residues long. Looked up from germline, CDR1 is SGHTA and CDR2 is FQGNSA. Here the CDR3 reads CASSLGTSSYNSPLHF. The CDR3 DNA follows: TGTGCCAGCAGCTTAGGGACGAGCTCCTATAATTCACCCCTCCACTTT. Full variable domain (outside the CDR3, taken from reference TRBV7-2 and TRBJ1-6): GAGVSQSPSNKVTEKGKDVELRCDPISGHTALYWYRQSLGQGLEFLIYFQGNSAPDKSGLPSDRFSAERTGGSVSTLTIQRTQQEDSAVYLCASSLGTSSYNSPLHFGNGTRLTVT.

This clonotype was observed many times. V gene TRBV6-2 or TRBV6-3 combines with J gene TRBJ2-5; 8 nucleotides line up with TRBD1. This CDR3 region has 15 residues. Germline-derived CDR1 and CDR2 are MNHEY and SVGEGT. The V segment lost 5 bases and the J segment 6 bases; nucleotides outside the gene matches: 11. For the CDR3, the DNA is TGTGCCAGCAGTCTCTGGACAGGGAATCGGAAGACCCAGTACTTC. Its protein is CASSLWTGNRKTQYF.

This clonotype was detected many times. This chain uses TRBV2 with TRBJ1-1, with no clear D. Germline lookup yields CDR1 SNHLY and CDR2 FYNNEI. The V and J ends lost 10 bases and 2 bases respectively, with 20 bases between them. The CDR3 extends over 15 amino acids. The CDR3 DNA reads TGTGCCACTGTATTAGCTCCCGGACTTAACACTGAAGCTTTCTTT. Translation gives CATVLAPGLNTEAFF.

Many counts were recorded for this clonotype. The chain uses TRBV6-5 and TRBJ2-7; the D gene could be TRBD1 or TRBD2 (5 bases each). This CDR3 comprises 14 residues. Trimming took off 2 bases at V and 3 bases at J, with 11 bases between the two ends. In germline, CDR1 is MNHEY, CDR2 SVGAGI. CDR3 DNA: TGTGCCAGCAGTTACCGGGGCGACAACTACGAGCAGTACTTC. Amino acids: CASSYRGDNYEQYF.

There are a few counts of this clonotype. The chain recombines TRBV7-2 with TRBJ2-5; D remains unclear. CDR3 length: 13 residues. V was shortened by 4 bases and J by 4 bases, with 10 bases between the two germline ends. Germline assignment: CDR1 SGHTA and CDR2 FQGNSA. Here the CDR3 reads CASSSRARETQYF. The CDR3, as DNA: TGTGCCAGCAGCTCTAGGGCTAGAGAGACCCAGTACTTC. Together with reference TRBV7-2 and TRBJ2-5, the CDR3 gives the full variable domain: GAGVSQSPSNKVTEKGKDVELRCDPISGHTALYWYRQSLGQGLEFLIYFQGNSAPDKSGLPSDRFSAERTGGSVSTLTIQRTQQEDSAVYLCASSSRARETQYFGPGTRLLVL.

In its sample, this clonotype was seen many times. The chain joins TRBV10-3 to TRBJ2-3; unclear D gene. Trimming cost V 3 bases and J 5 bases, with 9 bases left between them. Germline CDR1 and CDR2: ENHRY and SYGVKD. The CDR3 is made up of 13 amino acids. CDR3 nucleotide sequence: TGTGCCATCAGTGATCTCGGTGGAGATACGCAGTATTTT. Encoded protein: CAISDLGGDTQYF.

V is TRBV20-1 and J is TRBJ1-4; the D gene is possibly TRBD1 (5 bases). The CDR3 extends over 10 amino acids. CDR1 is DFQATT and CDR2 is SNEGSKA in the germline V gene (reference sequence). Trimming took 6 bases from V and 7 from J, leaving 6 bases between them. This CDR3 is CSAGAEKLFF. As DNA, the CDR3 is TGCAGTGCAGGGGCTGAAAAACTGTTTTTT.

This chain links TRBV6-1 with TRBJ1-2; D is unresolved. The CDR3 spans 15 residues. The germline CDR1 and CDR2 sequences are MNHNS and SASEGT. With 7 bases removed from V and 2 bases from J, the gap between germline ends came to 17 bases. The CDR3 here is CASTKTGVNNYGYTF. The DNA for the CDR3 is TGTGCCAGCACAAAGACCGGGGTTAACAACTATGGCTACACCTTC.

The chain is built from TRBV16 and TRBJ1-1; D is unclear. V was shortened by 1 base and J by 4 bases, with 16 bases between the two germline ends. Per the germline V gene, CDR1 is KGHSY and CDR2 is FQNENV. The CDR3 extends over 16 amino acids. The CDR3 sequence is CASSQFSVTRGTEAFF. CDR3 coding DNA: TGTGCCAGCAGCCAATTTTCGGTGACACGGGGCACTGAAGCTTTCTTT.

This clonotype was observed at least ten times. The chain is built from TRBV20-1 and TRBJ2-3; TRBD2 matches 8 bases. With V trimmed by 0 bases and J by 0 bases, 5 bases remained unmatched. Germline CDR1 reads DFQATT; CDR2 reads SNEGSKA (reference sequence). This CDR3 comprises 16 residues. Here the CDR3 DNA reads TGCAGTGCTAGAGATTTCCTAGCGGGTAGCACAGATACGCAGTATTTT. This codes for CSARDFLAGSTDTQYF.

CDR3 region: CASSLQGGRTEAFF. The DNA for the CDR3 is TGTGCCAGCTCACTACAGGGGGGTAGAACTGAAGCTTTCTTT. J is TRBJ1-1 and V is TRBV18, with 8 bases identical to TRBD1. CDR1 and CDR2 from the germline V gene are KGHSH and LQKENI. Unmatched junction bases numbered 6, after V lost 4 bases and J lost 5 bases. The length of the CDR3 is 14 residues.

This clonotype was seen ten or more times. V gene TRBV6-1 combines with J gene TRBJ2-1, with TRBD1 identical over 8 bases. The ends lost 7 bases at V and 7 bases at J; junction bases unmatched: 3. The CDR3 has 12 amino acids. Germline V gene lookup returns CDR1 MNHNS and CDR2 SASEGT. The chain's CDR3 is CASTTGGNEQFF. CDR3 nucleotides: TGTGCCAGCACCACAGGGGGGAATGAGCAGTTCTTC.

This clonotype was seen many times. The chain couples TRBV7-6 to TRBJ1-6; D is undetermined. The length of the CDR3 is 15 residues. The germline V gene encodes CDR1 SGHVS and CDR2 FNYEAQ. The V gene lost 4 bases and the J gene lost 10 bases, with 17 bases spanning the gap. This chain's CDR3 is CASSSLWGGESPLHF. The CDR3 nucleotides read TGTGCCAGCAGCTCCCTTTGGGGAGGAGAATCACCCCTCCACTTT.

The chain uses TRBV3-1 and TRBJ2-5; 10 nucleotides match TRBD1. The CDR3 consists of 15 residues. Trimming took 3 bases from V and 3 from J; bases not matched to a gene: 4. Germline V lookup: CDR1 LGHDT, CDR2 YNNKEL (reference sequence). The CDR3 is CASSHRGQGEETQYF. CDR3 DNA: TGTGCCAGCAGCCATAGAGGACAGGGGGAAGAGACCCAGTACTTC.

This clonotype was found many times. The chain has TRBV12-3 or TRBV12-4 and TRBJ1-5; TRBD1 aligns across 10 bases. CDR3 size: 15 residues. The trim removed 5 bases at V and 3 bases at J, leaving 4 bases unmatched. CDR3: CASSPGTGANQPQHF. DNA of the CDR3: TGTGCCAGCAGTCCCGGGACAGGGGCCAATCAGCCCCAGCATTTT.

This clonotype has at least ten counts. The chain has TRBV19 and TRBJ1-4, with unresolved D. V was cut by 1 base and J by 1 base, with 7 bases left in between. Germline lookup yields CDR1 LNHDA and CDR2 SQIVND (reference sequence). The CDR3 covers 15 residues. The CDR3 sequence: CASSIVIGTNEKLFF. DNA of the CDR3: TGTGCCAGTAGTATAGTAATAGGAACTAATGAAAAACTGTTTTTT.

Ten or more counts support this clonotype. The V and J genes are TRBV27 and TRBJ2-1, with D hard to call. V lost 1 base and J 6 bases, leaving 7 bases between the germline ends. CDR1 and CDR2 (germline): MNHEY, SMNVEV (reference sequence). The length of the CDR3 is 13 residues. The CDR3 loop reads CASSLFGPNEQFF. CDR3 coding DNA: TGTGCCAGCAGTTTATTCGGTCCCAATGAGCAGTTCTTC.

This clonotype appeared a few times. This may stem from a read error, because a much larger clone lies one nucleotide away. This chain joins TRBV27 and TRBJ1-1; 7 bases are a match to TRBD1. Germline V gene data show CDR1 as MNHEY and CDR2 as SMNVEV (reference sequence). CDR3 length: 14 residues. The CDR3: CASSRQGTNAEAFF. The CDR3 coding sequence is TGTGCCAGCAGTCGACAGGGAACGAACGCTGAAGCTTTCTTT.

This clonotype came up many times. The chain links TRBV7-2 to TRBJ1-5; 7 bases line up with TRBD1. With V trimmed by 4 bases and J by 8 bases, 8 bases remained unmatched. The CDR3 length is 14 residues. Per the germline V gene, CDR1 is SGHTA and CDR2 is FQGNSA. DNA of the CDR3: TGTGCCAGCAGCTCCCCGCAGGGGGAGAAGCCCCAGCATTTT. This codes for CASSSPQGEKPQHF. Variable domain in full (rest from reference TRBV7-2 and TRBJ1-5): GAGVSQSPSNKVTEKGKDVELRCDPISGHTALYWYRQSLGQGLEFLIYFQGNSAPDKSGLPSDRFSAERTGGSVSTLTIQRTQQEDSAVYLCASSSPQGEKPQHFGDGTRLSIL.

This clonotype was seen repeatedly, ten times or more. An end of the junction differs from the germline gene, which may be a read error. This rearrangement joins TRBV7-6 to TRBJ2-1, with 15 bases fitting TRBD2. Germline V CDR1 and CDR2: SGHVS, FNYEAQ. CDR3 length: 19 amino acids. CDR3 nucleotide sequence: TGTGCCAGCAGCTTAAGGACTAGCGGGGGGGCCGGCTCCTACAATAAGCAGTTCTTC. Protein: CASSLRTSGGAGSYNKQFF.